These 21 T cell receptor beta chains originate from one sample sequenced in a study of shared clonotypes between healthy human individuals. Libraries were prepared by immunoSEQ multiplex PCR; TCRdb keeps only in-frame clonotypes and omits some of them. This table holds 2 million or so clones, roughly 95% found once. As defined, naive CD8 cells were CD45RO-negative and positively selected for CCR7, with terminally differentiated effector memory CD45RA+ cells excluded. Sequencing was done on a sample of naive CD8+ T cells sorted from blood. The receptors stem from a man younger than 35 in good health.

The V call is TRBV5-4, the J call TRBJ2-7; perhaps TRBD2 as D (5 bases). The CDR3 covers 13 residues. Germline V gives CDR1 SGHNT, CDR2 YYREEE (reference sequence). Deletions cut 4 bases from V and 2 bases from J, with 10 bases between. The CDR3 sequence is CASSLRETYEQYF. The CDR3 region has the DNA TGTGCCAGCAGCCTCCGGGAAACCTACGAGCAGTACTTC.

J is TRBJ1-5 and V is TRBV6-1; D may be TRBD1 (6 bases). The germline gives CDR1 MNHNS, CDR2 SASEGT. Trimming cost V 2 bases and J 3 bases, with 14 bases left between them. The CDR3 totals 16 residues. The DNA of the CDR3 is TGTGCCAGCAGTGAACTTATAGGGGGAAACAATCAGCCCCAGCATTTT. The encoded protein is CASSELIGGNNQPQHF.

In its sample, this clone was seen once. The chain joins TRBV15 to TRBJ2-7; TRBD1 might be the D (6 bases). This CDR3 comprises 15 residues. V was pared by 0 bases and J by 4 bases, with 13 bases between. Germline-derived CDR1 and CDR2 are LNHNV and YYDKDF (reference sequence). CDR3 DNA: TGTGCCACCAGCAGAGATGGGGGCGCCCTTTACGAGCAGTACTTC. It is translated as CATSRDGGALYEQYF.

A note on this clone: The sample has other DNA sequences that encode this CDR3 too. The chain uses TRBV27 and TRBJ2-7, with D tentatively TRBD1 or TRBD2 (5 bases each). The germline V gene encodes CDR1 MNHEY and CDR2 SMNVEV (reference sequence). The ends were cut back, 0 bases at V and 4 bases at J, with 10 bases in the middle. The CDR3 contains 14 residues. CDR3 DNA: TGTGCCAGCAGTTTATCCGGGACCGCTTACGAGCAGTACTTC. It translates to CASSLSGTAYEQYF.

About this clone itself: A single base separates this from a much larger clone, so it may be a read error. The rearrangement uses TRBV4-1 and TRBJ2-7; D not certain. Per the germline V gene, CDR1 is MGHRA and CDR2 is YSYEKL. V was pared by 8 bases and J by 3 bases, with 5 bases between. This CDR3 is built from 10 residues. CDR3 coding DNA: TGCGCCAGCGGTGACTACGAGCAGTACTTC. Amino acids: CASGDYEQYF.

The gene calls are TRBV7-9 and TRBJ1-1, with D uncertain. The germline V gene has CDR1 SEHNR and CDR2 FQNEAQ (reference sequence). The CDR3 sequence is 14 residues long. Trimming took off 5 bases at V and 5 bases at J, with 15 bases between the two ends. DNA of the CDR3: TGTGCCAGCAGCCCCACATTGACCCCGACTGAAGCTTTCTTT. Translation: CASSPTLTPTEAFF.

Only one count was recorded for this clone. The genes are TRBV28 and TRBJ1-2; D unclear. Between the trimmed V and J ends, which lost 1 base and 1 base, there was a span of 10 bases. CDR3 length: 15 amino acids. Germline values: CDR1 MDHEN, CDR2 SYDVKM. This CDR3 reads CASSLFVQFNYGYTF. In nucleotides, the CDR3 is TGTGCCAGCAGTTTATTTGTGCAGTTTAACTATGGCTACACCTTC.

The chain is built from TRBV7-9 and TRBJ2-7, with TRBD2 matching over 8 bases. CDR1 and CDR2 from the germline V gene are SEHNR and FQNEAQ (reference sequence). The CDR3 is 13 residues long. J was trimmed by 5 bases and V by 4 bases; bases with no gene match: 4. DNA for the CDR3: TGTGCCAGCAGCTCGGGACTAGGAGACGAGCAGTACTTC. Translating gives CASSSGLGDEQYF.

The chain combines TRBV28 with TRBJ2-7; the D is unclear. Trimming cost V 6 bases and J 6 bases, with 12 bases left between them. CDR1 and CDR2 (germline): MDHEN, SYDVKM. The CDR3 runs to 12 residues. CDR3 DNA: TGTGCCAGCAGCCGAGGCCCGGGCGAGCAGTACTTC. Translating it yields CASSRGPGEQYF.

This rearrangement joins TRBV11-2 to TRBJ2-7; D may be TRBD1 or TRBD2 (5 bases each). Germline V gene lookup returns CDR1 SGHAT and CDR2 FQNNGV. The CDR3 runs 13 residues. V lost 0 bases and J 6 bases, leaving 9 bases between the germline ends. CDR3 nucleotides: TGTGCCAGCAGCTTAGAGGGGGAAGGCGAGCAGTACTTC. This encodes CASSLEGEGEQYF.

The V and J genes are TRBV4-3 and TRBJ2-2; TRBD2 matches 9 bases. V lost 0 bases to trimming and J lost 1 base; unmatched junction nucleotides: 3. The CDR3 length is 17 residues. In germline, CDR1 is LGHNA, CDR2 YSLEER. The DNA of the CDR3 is TGCGCCAGCAGCCAAGATGGACTAGCGAGGAACACCGGGGAGCTGTTTTTT. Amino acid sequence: CASSQDGLARNTGELFF.

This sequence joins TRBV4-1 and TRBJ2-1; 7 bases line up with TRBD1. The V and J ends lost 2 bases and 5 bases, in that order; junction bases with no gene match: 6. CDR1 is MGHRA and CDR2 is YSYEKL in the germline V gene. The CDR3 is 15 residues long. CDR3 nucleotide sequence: TGCGCCAGCAGCCAATACCGGGACAGTAACAATGAGCAGTTCTTC. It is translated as CASSQYRDSNNEQFF.

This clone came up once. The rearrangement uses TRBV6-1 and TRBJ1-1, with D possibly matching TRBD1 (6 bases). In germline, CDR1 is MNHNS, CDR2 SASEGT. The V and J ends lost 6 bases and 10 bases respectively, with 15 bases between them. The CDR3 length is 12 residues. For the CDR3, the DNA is TGTGCCAGCAGCCTAGAATCCAGGGGAGCTTTCTTT. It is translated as CASSLESRGAFF.

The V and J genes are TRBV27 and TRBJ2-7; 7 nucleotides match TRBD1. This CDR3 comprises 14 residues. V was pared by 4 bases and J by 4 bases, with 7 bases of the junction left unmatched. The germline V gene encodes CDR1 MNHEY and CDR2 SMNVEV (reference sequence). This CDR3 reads CASSYRGFRYEQYF. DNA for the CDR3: TGTGCCAGCAGTTACAGGGGATTTAGGTACGAGCAGTACTTC.

The CDR3 loop is CASSPYGQASYEQYF. The CDR3 nucleotides are TGCGCCAGCAGCCCATACGGACAGGCATCCTACGAGCAGTACTTC. The rearrangement links TRBV5-1 to TRBJ2-7; 7 bases fit TRBD1. In germline, CDR1 is SGHRS, CDR2 YFSETQ. This CDR3 is built from 15 residues. Trimming cost V 4 bases and J 1 base; bases outside gene matches: 8.

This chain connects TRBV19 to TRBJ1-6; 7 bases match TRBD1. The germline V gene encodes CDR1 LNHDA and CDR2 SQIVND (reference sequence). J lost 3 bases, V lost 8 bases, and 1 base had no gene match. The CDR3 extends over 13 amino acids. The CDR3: CASRTGYNSPLHF. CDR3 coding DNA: TGTGCCAGTCGGACAGGCTATAATTCACCCCTCCACTTT. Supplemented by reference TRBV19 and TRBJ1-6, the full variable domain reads DGGITQSPKYLFRKEGQNVTLSCEQNLNHDAMYWYRQDPGQGLRLIYYSQIVNDFQKGDIAEGYSVSREKKESFPLTVTSAQKNPTAFYLCASRTGYNSPLHFGNGTRLTVT.

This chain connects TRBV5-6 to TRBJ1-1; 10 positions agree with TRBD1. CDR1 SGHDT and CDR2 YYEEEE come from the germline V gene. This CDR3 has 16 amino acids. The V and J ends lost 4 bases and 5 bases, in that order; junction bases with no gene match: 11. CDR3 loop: CASSPYPTGGVTEAFF. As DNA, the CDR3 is TGTGCCAGCAGCCCGTACCCGACAGGGGGCGTGACTGAAGCTTTCTTT.

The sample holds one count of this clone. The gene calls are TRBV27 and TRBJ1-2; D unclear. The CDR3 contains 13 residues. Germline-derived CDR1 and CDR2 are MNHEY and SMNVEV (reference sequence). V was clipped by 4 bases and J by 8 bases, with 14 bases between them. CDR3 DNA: TGTGCCAGCAGTTCCGGGCTATCGGGCGGCTACACCTTC. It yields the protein CASSSGLSGGYTF.

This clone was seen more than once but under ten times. The CDR3 DNA reads TGTGCCAGCAGCCAAGATTACCTGTTCTATAATTCACCCCTCCACTTT. It translates to CASSQDYLFYNSPLHF. J is TRBJ1-6 and V is TRBV14; D gene uncertain. V dropped 0 bases and J dropped 3 bases, with 9 bases sitting between them. CDR3 length equals 16 residues. From germline, CDR1 is SGHDN and CDR2 FVKESK.

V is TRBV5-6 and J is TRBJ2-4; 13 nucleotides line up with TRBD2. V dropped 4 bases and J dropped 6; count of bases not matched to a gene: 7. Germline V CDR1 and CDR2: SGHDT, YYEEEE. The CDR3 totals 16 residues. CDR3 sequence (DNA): TGTGCCAGCAGCGACGGACTAGCGGGAGCAGCAAACATTCAGTACTTC. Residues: CASSDGLAGAANIQYF.

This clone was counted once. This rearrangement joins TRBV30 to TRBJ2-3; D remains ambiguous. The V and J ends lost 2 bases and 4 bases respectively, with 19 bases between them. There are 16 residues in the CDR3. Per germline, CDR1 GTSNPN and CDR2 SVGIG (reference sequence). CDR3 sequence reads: CAWSPVSIEGADTQYF. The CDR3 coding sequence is TGTGCCTGGAGTCCCGTCTCCATAGAAGGAGCAGATACGCAGTATTTT.